This T cell receptor (beta chain) was obtained from a study of cytomegalovirus exposure and HLA in healthy donors. PCR employed 60 Vbeta and 13 Jbeta primers. The repertoire was sequenced with immunoSEQ multiplex PCR; TCRdb's copy has only in-frame clones and lacks some. This table has 95,000 to 150,000 clones, 17% appearing once. Trimming pared 1 base from V and 0 bases from J, leaving 13 bases between. Germline CDR1 is SGHAT and CDR2 is FQNNGV. The CDR3 length is 16 residues. Sequencing was carried out using PBMCs. The rearrangement joins TRBV11-2 to TRBJ2-7, with D tentatively TRBD2 (5 bases). The TCR comes from a female donor in good health and CMV-seropositive. The CDR3 coding sequence is TGTGCCAGCAGCTTAGTGGACTTGGGCAGCTCCTACGAGCAGTACTTC. Translating gives CASSLVDLGSSYEQYF.